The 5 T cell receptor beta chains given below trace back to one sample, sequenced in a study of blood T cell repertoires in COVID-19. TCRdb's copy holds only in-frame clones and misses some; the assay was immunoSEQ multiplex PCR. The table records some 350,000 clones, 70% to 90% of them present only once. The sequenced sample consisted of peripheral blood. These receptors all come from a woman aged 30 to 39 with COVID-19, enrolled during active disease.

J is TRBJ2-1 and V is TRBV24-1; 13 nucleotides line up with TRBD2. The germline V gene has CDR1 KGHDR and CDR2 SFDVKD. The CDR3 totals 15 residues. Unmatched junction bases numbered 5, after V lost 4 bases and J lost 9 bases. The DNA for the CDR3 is TGTGCCACCAGTGACACTAGCGGGAGGGCTGGTGAGCAGTTCTTC. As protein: CATSDTSGRAGEQFF.

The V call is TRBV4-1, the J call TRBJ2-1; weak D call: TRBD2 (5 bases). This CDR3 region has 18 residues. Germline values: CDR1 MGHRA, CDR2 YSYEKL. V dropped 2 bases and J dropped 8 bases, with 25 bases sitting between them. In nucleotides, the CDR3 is TGCGCCAGCAGCCAACGGTTCCCGGGAACGGCTACCCGCGATGAGCAGTTCTTC. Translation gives CASSQRFPGTATRDEQFF.

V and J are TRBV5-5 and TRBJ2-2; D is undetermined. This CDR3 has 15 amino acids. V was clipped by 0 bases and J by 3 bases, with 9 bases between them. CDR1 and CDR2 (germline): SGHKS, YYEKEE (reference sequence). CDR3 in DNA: TGTGCCAGCAGCTTGGCATTGGTAGACACCGGGGAGCTGTTTTTT. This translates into CASSLALVDTGELFF.

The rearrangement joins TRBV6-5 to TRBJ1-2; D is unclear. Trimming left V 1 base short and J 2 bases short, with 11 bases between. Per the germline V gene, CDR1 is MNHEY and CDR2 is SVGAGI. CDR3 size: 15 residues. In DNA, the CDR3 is TGTGCCAGCAGTTACTACCCCAGGAACAACTATGGCTACACCTTC. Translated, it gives CASSYYPRNNYGYTF.

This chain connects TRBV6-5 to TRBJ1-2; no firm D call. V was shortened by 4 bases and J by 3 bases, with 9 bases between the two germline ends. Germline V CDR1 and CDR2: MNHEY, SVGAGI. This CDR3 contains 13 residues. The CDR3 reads CASSFGVDYGYTF. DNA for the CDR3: TGTGCCAGCAGTTTCGGGGTAGACTATGGCTACACCTTC.